This T cell receptor beta chain originates from a study of T cell repertoires in cytomegalovirus infection. Overall study context: CMV epitopes in the study were HLA-C-restricted (recently identified) and HLA-B-restricted (well studied). Indications of both CMV infection and matching HLA type were provided by public TCR beta signatures. Study results and limitations: The response measured ex vivo was dominated by TCR beta clonotypes (HLA-C-restricted and CMV-specific).

TCRdb reanalysed the reads using MiXCR and keeps one entry per CDR3 protein. The sample records hundreds of thousands of distinct CDR3 sequences, approximately 30% being singletons. This clonotype has at least ten counts. Antigen unknown. V lost 2 bases to trimming and J lost 4 bases; unmatched junction nucleotides: 3. The V gene's germline CDR1 is SGHTA and CDR2 FQGNSA. This CDR3 has 14 amino acids. Sequenced here: cultured CD8+ T cells from PBMCs, sampled from culture after CMV antigen stimulation. This clonotype was obtained from a human donor in good health (CMV status not recorded). Some clones in this sample may be carry-over from other donors' samples. This rearrangement joins TRBV7-2 to TRBJ2-3; 7 nucleotides agree with TRBD2. CDR3 in DNA: TGTGCCAGCAGCTTAATCGGGGGGTCAGATACGCAGTATTTT. This codes for CASSLIGGSDTQYF. Filled out from reference TRBV7-2 and TRBJ2-3, the complete variable domain reads GAGVSQSPSNKVTEKGKDVELRCDPISGHTALYWYRQSLGQGLEFLIYFQGNSAPDKSGLPSDRFSAERTGGSVSTLTIQRTQQEDSAVYLCASSLIGGSDTQYFGPGTRLTVL.